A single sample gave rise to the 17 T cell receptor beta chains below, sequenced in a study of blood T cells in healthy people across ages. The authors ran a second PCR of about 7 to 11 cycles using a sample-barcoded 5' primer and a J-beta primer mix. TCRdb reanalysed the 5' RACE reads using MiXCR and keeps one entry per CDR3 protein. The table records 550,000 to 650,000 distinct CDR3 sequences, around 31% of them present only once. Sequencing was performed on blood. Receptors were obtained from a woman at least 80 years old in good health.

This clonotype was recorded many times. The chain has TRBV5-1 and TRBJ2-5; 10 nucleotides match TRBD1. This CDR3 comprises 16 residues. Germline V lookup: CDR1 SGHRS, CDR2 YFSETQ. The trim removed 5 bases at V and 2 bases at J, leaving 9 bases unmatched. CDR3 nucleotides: TGCGCCAGCAGGGACGGACCGGGACAGGGGCAAGAGACCCAGTACTTC. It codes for CASRDGPGQGQETQYF.

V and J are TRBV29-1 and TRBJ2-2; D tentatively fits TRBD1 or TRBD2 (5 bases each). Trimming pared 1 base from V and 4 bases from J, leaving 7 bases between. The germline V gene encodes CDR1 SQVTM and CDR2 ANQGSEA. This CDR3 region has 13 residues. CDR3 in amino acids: CSVEVRGTGELFF. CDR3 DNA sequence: TGCAGCGTTGAAGTGAGGGGCACCGGGGAGCTGTTTTTT.

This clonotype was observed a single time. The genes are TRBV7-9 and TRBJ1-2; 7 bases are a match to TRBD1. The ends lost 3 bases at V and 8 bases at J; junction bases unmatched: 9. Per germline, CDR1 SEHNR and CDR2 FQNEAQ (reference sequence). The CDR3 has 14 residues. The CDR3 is CASSFPGGYGGYTF. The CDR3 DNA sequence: TGTGCCAGCAGCTTTCCAGGGGGGTACGGCGGCTACACCTTC.

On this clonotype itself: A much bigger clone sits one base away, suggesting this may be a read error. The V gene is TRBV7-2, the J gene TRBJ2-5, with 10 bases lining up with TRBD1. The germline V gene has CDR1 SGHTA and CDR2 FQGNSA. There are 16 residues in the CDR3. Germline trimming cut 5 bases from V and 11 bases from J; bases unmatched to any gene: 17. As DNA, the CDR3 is TGTGCCAGCAGCCTTCGACAGGGGGCTGCGTACAATGAGCAGTACTTC. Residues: CASSLRQGAAYNEQYF.

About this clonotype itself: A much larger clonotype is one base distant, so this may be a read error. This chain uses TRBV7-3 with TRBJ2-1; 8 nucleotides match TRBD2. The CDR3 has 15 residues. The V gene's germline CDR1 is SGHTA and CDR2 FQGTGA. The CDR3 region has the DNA TGTGCCAGCAGCGTTACTAGCGGTCCTTACAGTGAGCAGTTCTTC. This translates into CASSVTSGPYSEQFF.

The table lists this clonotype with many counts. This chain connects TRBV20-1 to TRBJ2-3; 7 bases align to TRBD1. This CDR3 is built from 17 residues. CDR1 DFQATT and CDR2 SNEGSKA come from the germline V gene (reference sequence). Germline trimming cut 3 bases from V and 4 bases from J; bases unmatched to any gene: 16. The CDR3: CSASFLKTGIGADTQYF. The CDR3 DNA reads TGCAGTGCTAGTTTCTTAAAGACAGGGATCGGGGCAGATACGCAGTATTTT.

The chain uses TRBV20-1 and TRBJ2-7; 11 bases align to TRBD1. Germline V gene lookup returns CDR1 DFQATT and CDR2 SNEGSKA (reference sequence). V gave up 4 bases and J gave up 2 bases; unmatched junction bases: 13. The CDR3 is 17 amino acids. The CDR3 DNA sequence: TGCAGTGCTAATCCCACGGGACAGGGGGTCCCGGCCTACGAGCAGTACTTC. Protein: CSANPTGQGVPAYEQYF.

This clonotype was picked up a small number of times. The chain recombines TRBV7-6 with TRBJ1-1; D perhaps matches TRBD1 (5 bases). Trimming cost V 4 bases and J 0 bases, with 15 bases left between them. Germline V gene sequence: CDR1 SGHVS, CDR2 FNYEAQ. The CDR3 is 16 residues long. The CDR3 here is CASSSGTPALNTEAFF. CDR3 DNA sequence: TGTGCCAGCAGCTCCGGGACTCCAGCATTGAACACTGAAGCTTTCTTT.

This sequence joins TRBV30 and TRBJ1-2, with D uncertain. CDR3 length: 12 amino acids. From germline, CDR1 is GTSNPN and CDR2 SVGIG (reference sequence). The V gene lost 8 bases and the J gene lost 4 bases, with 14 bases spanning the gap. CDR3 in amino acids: CARAAPSYGYTF. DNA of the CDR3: TGTGCCCGTGCGGCCCCTTCCTATGGCTACACCTTC. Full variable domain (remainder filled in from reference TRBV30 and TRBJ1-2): SQTIHQWPATLVQPVGSPLSLECTVEGTSNPNLYWYRQAAGRGLQLLFYSVGIGQISSEVPQNLSASRPQDRQFILSSKKLLLSDSGFYLCARAAPSYGYTFGSGTRLTVV.

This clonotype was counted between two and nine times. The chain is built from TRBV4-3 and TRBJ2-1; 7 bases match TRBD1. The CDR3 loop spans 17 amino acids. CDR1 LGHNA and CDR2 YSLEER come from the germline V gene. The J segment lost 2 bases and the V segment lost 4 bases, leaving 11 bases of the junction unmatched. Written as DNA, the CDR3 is TGCGCCAGCAGCCTCGCCCCGCGACAGGGTCCCTACAATGAGCAGTTCTTC. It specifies CASSLAPRQGPYNEQFF.

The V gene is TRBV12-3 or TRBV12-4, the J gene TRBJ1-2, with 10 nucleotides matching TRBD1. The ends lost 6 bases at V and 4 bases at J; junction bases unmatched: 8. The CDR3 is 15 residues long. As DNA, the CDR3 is TGTGCCAGCAGAATACCGGGACAGGGGACCTATGGCTACACCTTC. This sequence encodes CASRIPGQGTYGYTF.

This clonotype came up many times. The CDR3, as DNA: TGTGCCAGCAGGTCCTACAGTGATGAAAGGGGTACGCAGTATTTT. It yields the protein CASRSYSDERGTQYF. The chain uses TRBV6-6 and TRBJ2-3; D is possibly TRBD1 (5 bases). This CDR3 contains 15 residues. CDR1 is MNHNY, CDR2 SVGAGI, per germline (reference sequence). V lost 6 bases and J 8 bases, leaving 21 bases between the germline ends.

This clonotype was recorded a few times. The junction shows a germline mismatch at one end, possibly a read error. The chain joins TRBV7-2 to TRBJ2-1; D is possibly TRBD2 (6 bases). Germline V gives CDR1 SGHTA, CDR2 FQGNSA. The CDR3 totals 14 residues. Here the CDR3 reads CASSLRGYYDEQFF. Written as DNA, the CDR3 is TGTGCCAGCAGCTTACGGGGGTACTACGATGAGCAGTTCTTC.

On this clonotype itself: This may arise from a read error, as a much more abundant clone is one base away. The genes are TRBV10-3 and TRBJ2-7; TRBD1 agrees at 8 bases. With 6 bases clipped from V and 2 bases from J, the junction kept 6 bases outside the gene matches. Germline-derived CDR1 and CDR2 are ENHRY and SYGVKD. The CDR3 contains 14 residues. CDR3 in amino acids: CAIRSGTGAYEQYF. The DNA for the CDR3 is TGTGCCATCAGGTCCGGGACAGGCGCCTACGAGCAGTACTTC.

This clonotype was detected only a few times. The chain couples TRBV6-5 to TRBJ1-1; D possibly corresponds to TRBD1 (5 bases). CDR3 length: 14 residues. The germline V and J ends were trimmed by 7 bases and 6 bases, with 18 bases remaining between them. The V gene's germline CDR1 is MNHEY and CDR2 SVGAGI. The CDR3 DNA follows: TGTGCCAGCACCCCGGGACTACCCAACGCTGAAGCTTTCTTT. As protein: CASTPGLPNAEAFF.

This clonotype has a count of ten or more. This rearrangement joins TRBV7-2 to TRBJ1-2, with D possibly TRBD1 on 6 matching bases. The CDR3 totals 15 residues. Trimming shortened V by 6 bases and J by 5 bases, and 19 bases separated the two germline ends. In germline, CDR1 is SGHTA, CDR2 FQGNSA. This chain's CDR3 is CASSPTGITFYGYTF. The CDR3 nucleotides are TGTGCCAGCAGTCCTACAGGGATCACCTTTTATGGCTACACCTTC.

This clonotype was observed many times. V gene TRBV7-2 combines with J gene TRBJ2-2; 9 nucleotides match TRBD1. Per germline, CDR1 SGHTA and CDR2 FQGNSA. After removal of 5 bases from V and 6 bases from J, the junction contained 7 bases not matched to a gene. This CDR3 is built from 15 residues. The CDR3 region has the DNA TGTGCCAGCAGCCGGGACAGGGTTCTCCCCGGGGAGCTGTTTTTT. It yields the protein CASSRDRVLPGELFF.